The 22 T cell receptor beta chains reported below all come from one sample, sequenced in a study of Graves' ophthalmopathy and Graves' hyperthyroidism. For repertoire sequencing, the TCR beta CDR3 regions were amplified from RNA transcripts. HTBI primers were employed in first-round RT-PCR, then a second-round multiplex PCR followed. TCRdb recomputed calls from the multiplex PCR reads with MiXCR, one row per CDR3 protein. The table includes about 640,000 distinct CDR3 sequences, about 40% detected once. The sample was peripheral blood. These receptors were obtained from an adult man with Graves' ophthalmopathy.

Only a few counts were recorded for this clonotype. This chain joins TRBV4-1 and TRBJ1-1; D unresolved. Deletions cut 1 base from V and 7 bases from J, with 19 bases between. Germline loops: CDR1 MGHRA, CDR2 YSYEKL. This CDR3 comprises 16 residues. CDR3: CASSQVGVGLRDEAFF. CDR3 in DNA: TGCGCCAGCAGCCAAGTTGGGGTCGGTTTGCGGGATGAAGCTTTCTTT.

This chain connects TRBV29-1 to TRBJ2-2; D is unclear. CDR1 is SQVTM, CDR2 ANQGSEA, per germline. This CDR3 comprises 9 residues. Between the trimmed V and J ends, which lost 6 bases and 7 bases, there was a span of 3 bases. CDR3 nucleotides: TGCAGCGTGGTCGGGGAGCTGTTTTTT. Amino acid sequence: CSVVGELFF.

This clonotype has ten or more counts. The rearrangement links TRBV7-2 to TRBJ1-2; TRBD1 aligns across 9 bases. CDR1 SGHTA and CDR2 FQGNSA come from the germline V gene. V was clipped by 0 bases and J by 7 bases; unmatched bases: 6. There are 15 residues in the CDR3. The CDR3 coding sequence is TGTGCCAGCAGCTTAGCGCTAGGGACAGGGAGTGGCTACACCTTC. Translating gives CASSLALGTGSGYTF.

A word on this clonotype: This could be a read error, since a much larger clone is one nucleotide away. This chain uses TRBV12-5 with TRBJ1-1; TRBD1 is a possible D gene (5 bases). The CDR3 is 13 residues long. Germline CDR1 LGHNT, CDR2 FRNRAP. CDR3 sequence: CASGGGGGFEVFF. CDR3 nucleotide sequence: TGTGCTAGTGGTGGTGGCGGGGGGTTTGAAGTTTTCTTT.

This clonotype was seen at least ten times. The chain employs TRBV7-8 and TRBJ2-7; maybe TRBD1 (6 bases). The germline CDR1 and CDR2 sequences are SGHVS and FQNEAQ. CDR3 length: 17 residues. The ends were cut back, 1 base at V and 3 bases at J, with 19 bases in the middle. The DNA for the CDR3 is TGTGCCAGCAGCTTAGGAGGGGGATCCAGCTTTGTCTACGAGCAGTACTTC. Translation gives CASSLGGGSSFVYEQYF.

About this clonotype: The junction differs from germline at one of its ends, possibly a read error. V and J are TRBV10-3 and TRBJ2-7; 10 nucleotides align to TRBD2. Germline V gene sequence: CDR1 ENHRY, CDR2 SYGVKD. The CDR3 covers 17 residues. The CDR3 loop reads CASSYVRLAGGPYEQYF. In DNA form, the CDR3 reads TGTGCCAGCAGTTACGTCCGACTAGCGGGCGGTCCCTACGAGCAGTACTTC.

This clonotype was seen repeatedly, ten times or more. V usage is TRBV7-2 and J usage is TRBJ2-5; 10 bases match TRBD1. From germline, CDR1 is SGHTA and CDR2 FQGNSA. The trim removed 5 bases at V and 4 bases at J, leaving 7 bases unmatched. The CDR3 extends over 15 amino acids. The CDR3 DNA sequence: TGTGCCAGCAGCAACCGACAGGGGGCTTCAGAGACCCAGTACTTC. It yields the protein CASSNRQGASETQYF.

Worth noting for this clonotype: A much larger clone differs by one base, so this may be a read error. This chain links TRBV2 with TRBJ2-2; no definite D call. The length of the CDR3 is 14 residues. Germline V gene data show CDR1 as SNHLY and CDR2 as FYNNEI. V was pared by 6 bases and J by 0 bases, with 8 bases between. As DNA, the CDR3 is TGTGCCAGCAGGGATATTGCGAACACCGGGGAGCTGTTTTTT. Translation: CASRDIANTGELFF.

The rearrangement links TRBV5-1 to TRBJ1-6; D call uncertain. The V gene's germline CDR1 is SGHRS and CDR2 YFSETQ. The CDR3 extends over 15 amino acids. Trimming stripped 4 bases from V and 9 bases from J, with 17 bases between. Here the CDR3 DNA reads TGCGCCAGCAGCCTGGAAGAGGGTGGGAGTTCACCCCTCCACTTT. Protein product: CASSLEEGGSSPLHF.

Many counts were recorded for this clonotype. The chain has TRBV19 and TRBJ1-6; 9 bases are shared with TRBD1. The CDR3 is made up of 16 amino acids. After removal of 3 bases from V and 8 bases from J, the junction contained 8 bases not matched to a gene. Germline V CDR1 and CDR2: LNHDA, SQIVND (reference sequence). CDR3 residues: CASSIYSTGGDSPLHF. CDR3 nucleotides: TGTGCCAGTAGTATCTACTCGACAGGGGGGGATTCACCCCTCCACTTT.

This chain joins TRBV15 and TRBJ2-7, with 9 bases that match TRBD2. Germline V gene sequence: CDR1 LNHNV, CDR2 YYDKDF (reference sequence). There are 16 residues in the CDR3. V was clipped by 1 base and J by 5 bases; unmatched bases: 9. The DNA of the CDR3 is TGTGCCACCAGCAGAGGCCCGGGACTAGCACCGCACGAGCAGTACTTC. Protein product: CATSRGPGLAPHEQYF.

This clonotype was seen just once. The chain employs TRBV2 and TRBJ1-2, with D possibly being TRBD1 (5 bases). V was cut by 8 bases and J by 2 bases, with 12 bases left in between. The length of the CDR3 is 13 residues. Germline V gene data show CDR1 as SNHLY and CDR2 as FYNNEI. CDR3 loop: CASLAGRNYGYTF. The CDR3 bases are TGTGCCAGCTTAGCGGGACGGAACTATGGCTACACCTTC. Filled out from reference TRBV2 and TRBJ1-2, the complete variable domain reads EPEVTQTPSHQVTQMGQEVILRCVPISNHLYFYWYRQILGQKVEFLVSFYNNEISEKSEIFDDQFSVERPDGSNFTLKIRSTKLEDSAMYFCASLAGRNYGYTFGSGTRLTVV.

This clonotype was seen only a few times. The rearrangement uses TRBV20-1 and TRBJ1-4; possible D gene TRBD1, 5 bases. Per the germline V gene, CDR1 is DFQATT and CDR2 is SNEGSKA (reference sequence). The CDR3 runs 19 residues. V was clipped by 1 base and J by 7 bases, with 28 bases between them. As DNA, the CDR3 is TGCAGTGCTAGAGCCCACCGAGGGGACGGGCCGCCCGGGAGTGAAAAACTGTTTTTT. This codes for CSARAHRGDGPPGSEKLFF.

This clonotype has just a few counts. The rearrangement uses TRBV20-1 and TRBJ2-7, with 13 positions matching TRBD2. The CDR3 is made up of 18 amino acids. V dropped 0 bases and J dropped 8; count of bases not matched to a gene: 16. CDR1 and CDR2 from the germline V gene are DFQATT and SNEGSKA (reference sequence). The CDR3 DNA reads TGCAGTGCTAGAGATCCCGGGACTAGCGGGATGGAACCCTATCAGCAGTACTTC. Its protein is CSARDPGTSGMEPYQQYF.

The chain employs TRBV5-6 and TRBJ1-1; 9 bases line up with TRBD1. The germline V gene encodes CDR1 SGHDT and CDR2 YYEEEE. The ends lost 1 base at V and 10 bases at J; junction bases unmatched: 5. The CDR3 contains 13 residues. DNA for the CDR3: TGTGCCAGCAGCTTGATGGGACAGGGTAGAGCTTTCTTT. It encodes CASSLMGQGRAFF.

The table lists this clonotype with many counts. The rearrangement joins TRBV5-6 to TRBJ2-5; D could derive from TRBD1 or TRBD2 (5 bases each). Trimming removed 4 bases from V and 1 base from J, with 17 bases in between. This CDR3 region has 16 residues. CDR1 is SGHDT and CDR2 is YYEEEE in the germline V gene. In nucleotides, the CDR3 is TGTGCCAGCAGCACACCATCGATCGGGGCCCAAGAGACCCAGTACTTC. Translation: CASSTPSIGAQETQYF.

This clonotype was observed once. Since the CDR3 does not end with the conserved phenylalanine or tryptophan, this likely comes from a read error. This rearrangement joins TRBV5-1 to TRBJ2-5; 9 nucleotides match TRBD1. V gave up 4 bases and J gave up 2 bases; unmatched junction bases: 6. This CDR3 has 15 residues. The V gene's germline CDR1 is SGHRS and CDR2 YFSETQ. The CDR3 DNA sequence: TGCGCCAGCAGCCCTGGGACAGGGCCACAAGAGACCCAGTACTGC. This encodes CASSPGTGPQETQYC.

V is TRBV4-1 and J is TRBJ2-7, with D possibly being TRBD2 (5 bases). Germline V CDR1 and CDR2: MGHRA, YSYEKL. V was trimmed by 2 bases and J by 0 bases, leaving 8 bases between them. This CDR3 contains 14 residues. The DNA of the CDR3 is TGCGCCAGCAGCCAACCGGGGTACTCCTACGAGCAGTACTTC. Its translation is CASSQPGYSYEQYF.

This clonotype occurred a few times. The chain has TRBV25-1 and TRBJ2-3; D is undetermined. Trimming pared 0 bases from V and 2 bases from J, leaving 6 bases between. Germline V gives CDR1 MGHDK, CDR2 SYGVNS. This CDR3 spans 14 amino acids. CDR3 nucleotide sequence: TGTGCCAGCAGTGAATATGTGCTCACAGATACGCAGTATTTT. Its protein product is CASSEYVLTDTQYF.

The rearrangement links TRBV11-1 to TRBJ2-3, with D maybe TRBD2 (6 bases). V lost 8 bases and J lost 0, with 18 bases in between. From germline, CDR1 is SGHAT and CDR2 FQDESV (reference sequence). The CDR3 contains 16 residues. The chain's CDR3 is CASSPRMSGSTDTQYF. CDR3 nucleotides: TGTGCCAGCTCACCACGAATGAGCGGGAGCACAGATACGCAGTATTTT.

Notes on this clonotype: A read error may be the cause here, since a much bigger clone is one base away. This rearrangement joins TRBV10-3 to TRBJ1-2; D unresolved. CDR3 length: 13 amino acids. CDR1 ENHRY and CDR2 SYGVKD come from the germline V gene. With 10 bases removed from V and 5 bases from J, the gap between germline ends came to 17 bases. The CDR3 sequence: CASNYSRKYGYTF. The DNA of the CDR3 is TGTGCCAGCAATTACTCGCGCAAGTATGGCTACACCTTC.

This clonotype was seen only a few times. Mismatch with germline at one junction end may stem from a read error. The rearrangement links TRBV7-2 to TRBJ1-5, with D maybe TRBD1 (6 bases). The CDR3 length is 15 residues. Germline CDR1 SGHTA, CDR2 FQGNSA. The CDR3 coding sequence is TGCGCCAGCAGCCAAGATCACCAGGGGCATCAGCCCCAGCATTTT. Encoded protein: CASSQDHQGHQPQHF. The variable domain in full, completed from reference TRBV7-2 and TRBJ1-5, reads GAGVSQSPSNKVTEKGKDVELRCDPISGHTALYWYRQSLGQGLEFLIYFQGNSAPDKSGLPSDRFSAERTGGSVSTLTIQRTQQEDSAVYLCASSQDHQGHQPQHFGDGTRLSIL.